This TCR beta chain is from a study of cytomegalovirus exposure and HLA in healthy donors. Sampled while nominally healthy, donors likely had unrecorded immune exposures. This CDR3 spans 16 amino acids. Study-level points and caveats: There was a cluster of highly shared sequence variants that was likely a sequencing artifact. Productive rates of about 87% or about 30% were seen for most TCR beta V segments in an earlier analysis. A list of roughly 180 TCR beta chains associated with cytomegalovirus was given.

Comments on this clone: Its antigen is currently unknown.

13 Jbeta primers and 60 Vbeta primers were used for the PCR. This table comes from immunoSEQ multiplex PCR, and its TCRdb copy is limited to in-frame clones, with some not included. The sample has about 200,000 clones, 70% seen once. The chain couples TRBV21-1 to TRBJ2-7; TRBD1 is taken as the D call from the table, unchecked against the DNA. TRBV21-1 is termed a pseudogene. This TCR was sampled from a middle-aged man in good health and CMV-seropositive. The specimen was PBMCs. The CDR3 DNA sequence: TGTGCCAGCAGCAAATTGCCGGACAGGGGTGTCTACGAGCAGTACTTC. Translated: CASSKLPDRGVYEQYF.